A single sample is the source of the 25 T cell receptor beta chains below, sequenced in a study of patients and donors after allogeneic stem cell transplantation. TCRdb used MiXCR to reprocess the RT-PCR reads, holding one entry per CDR3 protein. Found here are about 230,000 distinct CDR3 sequences, around 14% of them singletons; the top ten hold more than 9%. Material: blood, either unsorted or a sorted T cell fraction (not recorded which). These receptors all stem from a human donor who was either an allogeneic HSCT recipient or a stem cell or donor lymphocyte infusion donor (not recorded which). It is not recorded whose cells these are; they may come from a transplant donor.

The sample holds a few counts of this clonotype. The chain couples TRBV4-2 to TRBJ1-2, with D possibly TRBD1 on 6 matching bases. The V end was cut by 0 bases, the J end by 4 bases, with 15 bases between. The CDR3 totals 16 residues. The germline V gene has CDR1 LGHNA and CDR2 YNFKEQ. In DNA, the CDR3 is TGTGCCAGCAGCCAAGACCGCTGGGCAGGGGTCTATGGCTACACCTTC. Its protein is CASSQDRWAGVYGYTF.

This chain joins TRBV5-5 and TRBJ2-2, with TRBD1 matching 8 bases. V shed 4 bases and J 5 bases; nucleotides not matched to a gene: 10. The CDR3 extends over 16 amino acids. Germline CDR1 SGHKS, CDR2 YYEKEE (reference sequence). The CDR3: CASSPDWTGLTGELFF. DNA for the CDR3: TGTGCCAGCAGCCCAGACTGGACAGGGTTAACCGGGGAGCTGTTTTTT. Looking up the rest from reference TRBV5-5 and TRBJ2-2 gives the full variable domain: DAGVTQSPTHLIKTRGQQVTLRCSPISGHKSVSWYQQVLGQGPQFIFQYYEKEERGRGNFPDRFSARQFPNYSSELNVNALLLGDSALYLCASSPDWTGLTGELFFGEGSRLTVL.

The rearrangement links TRBV24-1 to TRBJ1-5, with 10 bases identical to TRBD1. V shed 2 bases and J 2 bases; nucleotides not matched to a gene: 5. The CDR3 runs to 17 residues. Germline CDR1 is KGHDR and CDR2 is SFDVKD. CDR3 coding DNA: TGTGCCACCAGTGATTCTAGTGGGACAGGGGGCAATCAGCCCCAGCATTTT. Translating gives CATSDSSGTGGNQPQHF.

Many counts were recorded for this clonotype. The J gene is TRBJ2-5, the V gene TRBV20-1, with 13 bases fitting TRBD2. The J segment lost 7 bases and the V segment lost 4 bases, leaving 9 bases of the junction unmatched. From germline, CDR1 is DFQATT and CDR2 SNEGSKA (reference sequence). This CDR3 comprises 15 residues. The CDR3 loop reads CSATPTSGGGGTQYF. CDR3 nucleotides: TGCAGTGCTACCCCAACTAGCGGGGGGGGTGGGACCCAGTACTTC.

This clonotype has ten or more counts. Germline and junction disagree at one end, which may indicate a read error. This sequence joins TRBV6-6 and TRBJ1-5; no reliable D call. Germline assignment: CDR1 MNHNY and CDR2 SVGAGI (reference sequence). The CDR3 loop spans 12 amino acids. The CDR3 coding sequence is TGTGCCGGAAAGACGGGAAATCAGGCCCAGCATTTT. This encodes CAGKTGNQAQHF.

The chain uses TRBV29-1 and TRBJ1-1, with TRBD1 matching 9 bases. The CDR3 covers 14 residues. CDR1 is SQVTM and CDR2 is ANQGSEA in the germline V gene. The trim removed 7 bases at V and 2 bases at J, leaving 8 bases unmatched. The DNA of the CDR3 is TGCAGCGGGGGGACAGGGAGTTTTAACACTGAAGCTTTCTTT. This sequence encodes CSGGTGSFNTEAFF.

This chain links TRBV7-9 with TRBJ2-3, with 10 bases identical to TRBD2. Germline lookup yields CDR1 SEHNR and CDR2 FQNEAQ (reference sequence). With V trimmed by 5 bases and J by 0 bases, 5 bases remained unmatched. The CDR3 loop spans 16 amino acids. CDR3 loop: CASSPGLAVSTDTQYF. CDR3 in DNA: TGTGCCAGCAGCCCAGGACTAGCGGTTAGCACAGATACGCAGTATTTT.

This clonotype was detected a few times. This chain connects TRBV5-1 to TRBJ1-4; D call uncertain. Deletions cut 0 bases from V and 7 bases from J, with 10 bases between. This CDR3 has 14 amino acids. Germline CDR1 reads SGHRS; CDR2 reads YFSETQ. In DNA form, the CDR3 reads TGCGCCAGCAGCTTGGGCGGTATGGGTGAAAAACTGTTTTTT. This gives the protein CASSLGGMGEKLFF. Drawing the rest from reference TRBV5-1 and TRBJ1-4, the complete variable domain is KAGVTQTPRYLIKTRGQQVTLSCSPISGHRSVSWYQQTPGQGLQFLFEYFSETQRNKGNFPGRFSGRQFSNSRSEMNVSTLELGDSALYLCASSLGGMGEKLFFGSGTQLSVL.

This clonotype was found a few times. The chain employs TRBV20-1 and TRBJ1-4; 7 nucleotides agree with TRBD1. Germline V gene lookup returns CDR1 DFQATT and CDR2 SNEGSKA (reference sequence). J lost 4 bases, V lost 3 bases, and 8 bases had no gene match. This CDR3 contains 15 residues. This CDR3 reads CSAREGTANNEKLFF. The CDR3 nucleotides read TGCAGTGCTAGGGAAGGGACAGCTAATAATGAAAAACTGTTTTTT.

This clonotype was detected ten times or more. This chain uses TRBV7-8 with TRBJ2-3, with no clear D. The CDR3 consists of 17 residues. Trimming took off 2 bases at V and 0 bases at J, with 15 bases between the two ends. Germline V lookup: CDR1 SGHVS, CDR2 FQNEAQ. CDR3 sequence (DNA): TGTGCCAGCAGCTTAATTGGCCAGATCGCTAGCACAGATACGCAGTATTTT. This translates into CASSLIGQIASTDTQYF.

The chain employs TRBV27 and TRBJ2-3, with 14 positions matching TRBD2. Germline assignment: CDR1 MNHEY and CDR2 SMNVEV (reference sequence). CDR3 length: 16 amino acids. V was clipped by 6 bases and J by 4 bases; unmatched bases: 6. CDR3 in amino acids: CASRRLAGGRADTQYF. CDR3 DNA: TGTGCCAGCAGGCGACTAGCGGGGGGGCGGGCAGATACGCAGTATTTT.

The sample holds a few counts of this clonotype. This sequence joins TRBV7-8 and TRBJ1-1; maybe TRBD1 (5 bases). V gave up 4 bases and J gave up 0 bases, with 15 bases separating them. The CDR3 runs 16 residues. Germline assignment: CDR1 SGHVS and CDR2 FQNEAQ. CDR3 sequence: CASSSSPGQLNTEAFF. The DNA for the CDR3 is TGTGCCAGCAGCTCCTCCCCAGGGCAGTTGAACACTGAAGCTTTCTTT.

This clonotype has ten or more counts. The DNA of the CDR3 is TGTGCCATCAGGTCGAGTGGGGGGAGCTACAATGAGCAGTTCTTC. Translating it yields CAIRSSGGSYNEQFF. The rearrangement joins TRBV10-3 to TRBJ2-1, with D perhaps TRBD2 (6 bases). In germline, CDR1 is ENHRY, CDR2 SYGVKD. V was trimmed by 6 bases and J by 3 bases, leaving 15 bases between them. This CDR3 has 15 residues.

The chain links TRBV18 to TRBJ2-2, with 7 bases fitting TRBD2. CDR3 size: 16 residues. J lost 0 bases, V lost 4 bases, and 5 bases had no gene match. The germline gives CDR1 KGHSH, CDR2 LQKENI. CDR3 sequence (DNA): TGTGCCAGCTCACGACTAGCACGAACGAACACCGGGGAGCTGTTTTTT. Translated: CASSRLARTNTGELFF.

As regards this clonotype: One base away lies a much larger clone, so this may be a sequencing read error. J is TRBJ2-4 and V is TRBV15; TRBD2 might be the D (6 bases). From germline, CDR1 is LNHNV and CDR2 YYDKDF (reference sequence). V was shortened by 0 bases and J by 8 bases, with 14 bases between the two germline ends. CDR3 length: 15 amino acids. The CDR3 bases are TGTGCCACCAGCAGAGAGGGCAAGGGACTCGACATTCAGTACTTC. Its translation: CATSREGKGLDIQYF.

The chain joins TRBV5-4 to TRBJ1-2; D is possibly TRBD1 (5 bases). Per the germline V gene, CDR1 is SGHNT and CDR2 is YYREEE (reference sequence). Trimming pared 0 bases from V and 2 bases from J, leaving 14 bases between. The CDR3 has 16 residues. The CDR3 region has the DNA TGTGCCAGCAGCTTGGTCCATGTTACAGGCAACTATGGCTACACCTTC. It is translated as CASSLVHVTGNYGYTF.

V is TRBV28 and J is TRBJ2-5, with D possibly called TRBD1 or TRBD2 (5 bases each). Looked up from germline, CDR1 is MDHEN and CDR2 is SYDVKM. Trimming stripped 5 bases from V and 3 bases from J, with 10 bases between. The CDR3 loop spans 13 amino acids. CDR3 sequence (DNA): TGTGCCAGCAGTATGGGGACGGAAGAGACCCAGTACTTC. This sequence encodes CASSMGTEETQYF.

Many counts were recorded for this clonotype. The chain joins TRBV20-1 to TRBJ2-1; D might be TRBD2 (5 bases). The CDR3 has 16 residues. Germline V CDR1 and CDR2: DFQATT, SNEGSKA (reference sequence). Trimming removed 0 bases from V and 0 bases from J, with 12 bases in between. CDR3 residues: CSAREIGLRSYNEQFF. The DNA for the CDR3 is TGCAGTGCTAGAGAGATCGGACTGCGCTCCTACAATGAGCAGTTCTTC.

This clonotype was recorded many times. V usage is TRBV20-1 and J usage is TRBJ2-7, with 14 bases aligning to TRBD2. The length of the CDR3 is 15 residues. CDR1 and CDR2 from the germline V gene are DFQATT and SNEGSKA (reference sequence). V lost 6 bases and J lost 6; bases outside the gene matches: 10. The CDR3 here is CSARTSGGRFVEQYF. CDR3 sequence (DNA): TGCAGTGCCAGGACTAGCGGGGGGCGGTTTGTCGAGCAGTACTTC.

This clonotype was found many times. The chain is built from TRBV12-3 or TRBV12-4 and TRBJ1-5; 11 nucleotides match TRBD1. The CDR3 sequence is 14 residues long. V shed 6 bases, J shed 5 bases, and the junction held 3 bases outside the gene matches. This chain's CDR3 is CASSRTGGYQPQHF. CDR3 DNA sequence: TGTGCCAGCAGCCGGACAGGGGGCTATCAGCCCCAGCATTTT.

The gene calls are TRBV20-1 and TRBJ2-7; 8 bases fit TRBD1. The CDR3 length is 14 residues. Germline-derived CDR1 and CDR2 are DFQATT and SNEGSKA (reference sequence). With 1 base clipped from V and 1 base from J, the junction kept 3 bases outside the gene matches. The CDR3 loop is CSARGQGTSYEQYF. The CDR3 bases are TGCAGTGCTAGAGGACAGGGGACGTCCTACGAGCAGTACTTC.

Ten or more counts support this clonotype. The chain joins TRBV21-1 to TRBJ2-3; the DNA was not compared with TRBD1, the D call given in the table. TRBV21-1 is assigned pseudogene status. This CDR3 has 16 amino acids. CDR3 protein: CASSKGEGHHSDTQYF. The CDR3 DNA follows: TGTGCCAGCAGCAAAGGCGAAGGACACCACTCAGATACGCAGTATTTT.

This chain joins TRBV3-1 and TRBJ1-2; unclear D gene. V gave up 1 base and J gave up 8 bases, with 8 bases separating them. From germline, CDR1 is LGHDT and CDR2 YNNKEL (reference sequence). This CDR3 region has 12 residues. This CDR3 is CASSQGGWGYTF. CDR3 nucleotide sequence: TGTGCCAGCAGCCAAGGGGGATGGGGCTACACCTTC.

This clonotype has a handful of counts. The chain has TRBV20-1 and TRBJ2-7, with 8 bases lining up with TRBD2. Germline V gene lookup returns CDR1 DFQATT and CDR2 SNEGSKA (reference sequence). V lost 3 bases and J lost 7; bases outside the gene matches: 14. This CDR3 is built from 15 residues. The CDR3 loop reads CSARRGFGGASEQYF. The CDR3 bases are TGCAGTGCTAGGCGCGGGTTCGGGGGGGCTAGTGAGCAGTACTTC.

Only a few counts were recorded for this clonotype. The chain combines TRBV18 with TRBJ2-2; perhaps TRBD1 as D (6 bases). This CDR3 is built from 18 residues. Germline CDR1 KGHSH, CDR2 LQKENI. V was pared by 2 bases and J by 1 base, with 17 bases between. The CDR3 region has the DNA TGTGCCAGCTCACCATTCAGAACCGGGACATTGAACACCGGGGAGCTGTTTTTT. As protein: CASSPFRTGTLNTGELFF. Complete variable domain (other parts from reference TRBV18 and TRBJ2-2): NAGVMQNPRHLVRRRGQEARLRCSPMKGHSHVYWYRQLPEEGLKFMVYLQKENIIDESGMPKERFSAEFPKEGPSILRIQQVVRGDSAAYFCASSPFRTGTLNTGELFFGEGSRLTVL.